These 20 T cell receptor beta chains originate from one sample sequenced in a study of T cells in women clearing cervical HPV infection (dated by TCRdb to between 2018 and 2020). Libraries were built with the immunoSEQ multiplex PCR assay. TCRdb provides this immuneACCESS table in a form limited to in-frame rearrangements. Some clones are lacking; in checked studies, under half of them reflect an unresolved V gene, and why the rest are absent is not known. This sample's table contains 30,000 to 45,000 clones. In total, the top ten clones hold 1.5% to 2% of the sample. What was sequenced was blood buffy coat. These receptors all stem from a woman aged 18 to 75 with a cervical HPV16 infection that either progressed to CIN3+ or cleared (not recorded which).

The DNA read from the CDR3 is TGTGCCAGCAGAGTGGACAGGGGGGACACCGGGGAG. This sequence encodes CASRVDRGDTGE. The whole CDR3 protein reads CASRVDRGDTGELFF. V is TRBV6-4 and J is TRBJ2-2; 10 bases align to TRBD1. Read sequence stops 3 residues before the CDR3 end, and the germline J gene provides the missing end. V was clipped by 6 bases and J by 3 bases; unmatched bases: 4. Per germline, CDR1 MRHNA and CDR2 SNTAGT. The CDR3 loop spans 15 amino acids.

As for this clone: The observed sequence ends 3 residues before the CDR3 terminus, with the missing tail filled in from the germline J gene. This rearrangement joins TRBV5-1 to TRBJ2-1; weak D call: TRBD2 (6 bases). Germline V gene data show CDR1 as SGHRS and CDR2 as YFSETQ. Trimming pared 3 bases from V and 1 base from J, leaving 14 bases between. This CDR3 region has 16 residues. The CDR3 protein is CASSSASGGSYNEQFF. CDR3 DNA, as far as it was read: TGCGCCAGCAGCTCCGCATCTGGAGGGTCCTACAATGAG.

Concerning this clone itself: The CDR3 goes on 3 residues after the read ends, and that part is filled in from the germline J gene. V gene TRBV5-5 combines with J gene TRBJ2-7, with TRBD1 identical over 10 bases. This CDR3 region has 15 residues. Germline CDR1 SGHKS, CDR2 YYEKEE (reference sequence). After removal of 4 bases from V and 2 bases from J, the junction contained 6 bases not matched to a gene. The CDR3 loop is CASSLAGTGAYEQYF. The sequenced part of the CDR3 DNA is TGTGCCAGCAGCCTCGCGGGGACAGGGGCCTACGAG.

As to this clone: The read terminates 3 residues before the CDR3 end, so the remaining end is supplied by the germline J gene. The chain uses TRBV7-8 and TRBJ2-7, with D hard to call. The CDR3 totals 14 residues. The V gene lost 5 bases and the J gene lost 5 bases, with 16 bases spanning the gap. CDR1 SGHVS and CDR2 FQNEAQ come from the germline V gene. CDR3 sequence: CASSLLGGSDEQYF. The sequenced CDR3 bases are TGTGCCAGCAGCCTCCTCGGTGGAAGCGACGAG. The variable domain in full, with the rest retrieved from reference TRBV7-8 and TRBJ2-7, is GAGVSQSPRYKVAKRGQDVALRCDPISGHVSLFWYQQALGQGPEFLTYFQNEAQLDKSGLPSDRFFAERPEGSVSTLKIQRTQQEDSAVYLCASSLLGGSDEQYFGPGTRLTVT.

On this clone: With the read ending 3 residues before the CDR3 end, the germline J gene is used to fill in that end. This chain joins TRBV7-2 and TRBJ1-4; possible D gene TRBD1, 6 bases. V gave up 1 base and J gave up 6 bases, with 9 bases separating them. This CDR3 is 14 amino acids long. Germline CDR1 SGHTA, CDR2 FQGNSA. The CDR3 DNA, read in part, is TGTGCCAGCAGCTTAGGGGGGCTGGATGAAAAA. Translated: CASSLGGLDEK. The whole CDR3 protein reads CASSLGGLDEKLFF.

On this clone itself: Read coverage stops 3 residues before the CDR3 terminus; the germline J gene supplies the remainder. The V and J genes are TRBV19 and TRBJ1-5; 10 bases are a match to TRBD1. Germline CDR1 LNHDA, CDR2 SQIVND (reference sequence). V dropped 3 bases and J dropped 6; count of bases not matched to a gene: 2. CDR3 length equals 14 residues. The covered CDR3 bases are TGTGCCAGTAGTATCCGGACAGGGGGTCAGCCC. Residues: CASSIRTGGQP. The entire CDR3 protein reads CASSIRTGGQPQHF. Based on the CDR3 plus reference TRBV19 and TRBJ1-5, the full variable domain is DGGITQSPKYLFRKEGQNVTLSCEQNLNHDAMYWYRQDPGQGLRLIYYSQIVNDFQKGDIAEGYSVSREKKESFPLTVTSAQKNPTAFYLCASSIRTGGQPQHFGDGTRLSIL.

A remark on this clone: Coverage ceases 3 residues before the CDR3 finishes, and the germline J gene fills in the end. V and J are TRBV7-6 and TRBJ1-5, with D possibly TRBD1 on 6 matching bases. V was shortened by 5 bases and J by 2 bases, with 10 bases between the two germline ends. Germline V gene data show CDR1 as SGHVS and CDR2 as FNYEAQ. The CDR3 contains 14 residues. This CDR3 is CASSANRGNQPQHF. The sequenced part of the CDR3 DNA is TGTGCCAGCAGCGCAAACAGGGGCAATCAGCCC.

As for this clone: The read terminates 3 residues ahead of where the CDR3 ends, so the germline J gene completes it. This sample also contains other DNA sequences that code for the same CDR3. The J gene is TRBJ1-5, the V gene TRBV6-1, with no clear D. Germline V gene sequence: CDR1 MNHNS, CDR2 SASEGT. The V end was cut by 2 bases, the J end by 1 base, with 21 bases between. The CDR3 covers 19 residues. This CDR3 reads CASSERFPSQAGSNQPQHF. The CDR3 DNA, read in part, is TGTGCCAGCAGTGAAAGGTTCCCCAGCCAGGCGGGCAGCAATCAGCCC.

In the case of this clone: The read terminates 3 residues ahead of where the CDR3 ends, so the germline J gene completes it. The V gene is TRBV28, the J gene TRBJ1-6; D not resolved. Trimming took 6 bases from V and 6 from J, leaving 9 bases between them. Germline assignment: CDR1 MDHEN and CDR2 SYDVKM. The CDR3 contains 13 residues. The CDR3 loop is CASSPLVNSPLHF. CDR3 bases read: TGTGCCAGCAGCCCACTCGTTAATTCACCC. Complete variable domain (other parts from reference TRBV28 and TRBJ1-6): DVKVTQSSRYLVKRTGEKVFLECVQDMDHENMFWYRQDPGLGLRLIYFSYDVKMKEKGDIPEGYSVSREKKERFSLILESASTNQTSMYLCASSPLVNSPLHFGNGTRLTVT.

Points on this clone: The CDR3 end is not reached by the read, which stops 3 residues before it; the germline J gene fills it in. The rearrangement links TRBV10-3 to TRBJ1-6; 7 nucleotides align to TRBD1. CDR1 and CDR2 from the germline V gene are ENHRY and SYGVKD. Trimming at V came to 6 bases and at J to 8 bases, leaving 7 bases not matched to a gene. The CDR3 has 14 residues. CDR3: CAISLGTADSPLHF. CDR3 bases read: TGTGCCATCAGCCTAGGGACAGCTGATTCACCC.

Worth noting for this clone: The DNA ends 3 residues before the CDR3 does, and the rest of the CDR3 is filled in from the germline J gene. V is TRBV7-8 and J is TRBJ2-5; D gene unclear. CDR1 and CDR2 (germline): SGHVS, FQNEAQ. V lost 5 bases and J lost 0, with 10 bases in between. The CDR3 has 14 amino acids. CDR3 DNA (partial): TGTGCCAGCAGCCCCGTCTCGTACCAAGAGACC. It is translated as CASSPVSYQET. The entire CDR3 protein is CASSPVSYQETQYF.

Concerning this clone: Sequencing ends 3 residues short of the CDR3 end; the germline J gene provides the rest. V and J are TRBV18 and TRBJ2-4; 10 bases are shared with TRBD1. Germline loops: CDR1 KGHSH, CDR2 LQKENI. The CDR3 length is 15 residues. This chain's CDR3 is CASSPPTGGDYGQYF. CDR3 DNA (partial): TGTGCCAGCTCACCACCGACAGGGGGCGACTATGGT.

Comment on this clone: The read terminates 3 residues before the CDR3 end, so the remaining end is supplied by the germline J gene. The chain combines TRBV19 with TRBJ2-3; no firm D call. Looked up from germline, CDR1 is LNHDA and CDR2 is SQIVND (reference sequence). The CDR3 is 15 residues long. Partial CDR3 DNA: TGTGCCAGTAGTATAGTGGGCAGCCCCCAAGAGACG. Translated, it gives CASSIVGSPQET. The full CDR3 sequence reads CASSIVGSPQETQYF.

CDR3 protein: CASSLPGQGKAFF. The CDR3 DNA, read in part, is TGTGCCAGCAGCTTACCGGGACAGGGGAAA. This chain uses TRBV5-6 with TRBJ1-1, with 10 bases aligning to TRBD1. The read gets to within 3 residues of the CDR3 end, and the germline J gene fills in the rest. Germline CDR1 is SGHDT and CDR2 is YYEEEE. This CDR3 comprises 13 residues.

Worth noting for this clone: The read ends 3 residues shy of where the CDR3 ends; the end is completed using the germline J gene. This chain connects TRBV29-1 to TRBJ2-1; D gene uncertain. V shed 4 bases and J shed 7 bases, with 5 bases lying between them. This CDR3 is 10 amino acids long. Germline V gene lookup returns CDR1 SQVTM and CDR2 ANQGSEA. The CDR3 is CSVALNEQFF. The sequenced part of the CDR3 DNA is TGCAGCGTTGCCCTTAATGAG.

Notes on this clone: The read is 3 residues too short to cover the CDR3 end, so that end is filled in from the germline J gene. The chain couples TRBV5-8 to TRBJ2-3, with 7 bases aligning to TRBD1. This CDR3 comprises 14 residues. The germline V gene has CDR1 SGHTS and CDR2 YDEGEE. Partial CDR3 DNA: TGTGCCAGCAGCTCGGGACAGCTACAAGAGACG. As protein: CASSSGQLQET. The full CDR3 is CASSSGQLQETQYF.

Concerning this clone itself: The read ends 3 residues before the CDR3 terminus; that terminus is restored from the germline J gene. The chain uses TRBV27 and TRBJ2-7, with 14 bases fitting TRBD2. With 9 bases clipped from V and 2 bases from J, the junction kept 6 bases outside the gene matches. CDR1 and CDR2 (germline): MNHEY, SMNVEV (reference sequence). The CDR3 contains 15 residues. The CDR3 sequence is CASRRTSGGTYEQYF. CDR3 bases read: TGTGCCAGTCGTCGGACTAGCGGGGGGACCTACGAG.

As for this clone: The read falls 3 residues short of the CDR3 end, and the missing part is taken from the germline J gene. V is TRBV19 and J is TRBJ1-4; 8 nucleotides agree with TRBD1. J gave up 6 bases and V 7 bases, and 7 bases lay outside the gene matches. Per the germline V gene, CDR1 is LNHDA and CDR2 is SQIVND (reference sequence). This CDR3 spans 14 amino acids. The DNA read from the CDR3 is TGTGCCAGTACCGAACAGGGGGGGGATGAAAAA. It is translated as CASTEQGGDEK. Given in full, the CDR3 is CASTEQGGDEKLFF.

This CDR3 reads CAWSVGATGDTQYF. The sequenced CDR3 bases are TGTGCCTGGAGTGTGGGGGCTACAGGGGATACG. The rearrangement uses TRBV30 and TRBJ2-3; perhaps TRBD1 as D (6 bases). Read sequence stops 3 residues before the CDR3 end, and the germline J gene provides the missing end. The germline gives CDR1 GTSNPN, CDR2 SVGIG (reference sequence). The V end lost 0 bases, the J end lost 6 bases, and 13 bases lay between the germline ends. The CDR3 spans 14 residues.

To note about this clone: The CDR3 goes on 3 residues after the read ends, and that part is filled in from the germline J gene. The chain couples TRBV5-1 to TRBJ2-3, with 11 bases identical to TRBD1. The CDR3 runs to 16 residues. Germline assignment: CDR1 SGHRS and CDR2 YFSETQ. The CDR3 sequence: CASSLLGTGGLETQYF. CDR3 bases read: TGCGCCAGCAGCTTGCTAGGGACAGGGGGATTGGAGACG.